This T cell receptor (beta chain) was captured by sequencing in a study of control samples from healthy donors and cancer patients. The assay was immunoSEQ multiplex PCR, and TCRdb's table has in-frame clones only and misses some. The sample includes about 110,000 clones, more than 85% of them seen just once. This CDR3 region has 15 residues. Trimming removed 5 bases from V and 3 bases from J, with 16 bases in between. From germline, CDR1 is MNHEY and CDR2 SVGEGT. The gene calls are TRBV6-2 or TRBV6-3 and TRBJ1-1; a weak D match, TRBD1 (5 bases). The material sequenced was blood. The sequence came from a woman younger than 30 in good health. CDR3 bases: TGTGCCAGCAGTCGGATGATTGGGGGAGACACTGAAGCTTTCTTT. Its translation is CASSRMIGGDTEAFF.